Each of the 17 T cell receptor beta chains below was sequenced from the same sample in a study of blood T cell repertoires in COVID-19. The method was immunoSEQ multiplex PCR; TCRdb's version includes in-frame clones alone and lacks a portion of them. Of 150,000 to 200,000 clones detected, 80% to 85% appear once; the ten largest clones hold approximately 5.1%. The specimen was PBMCs or T cells enriched from blood (not recorded which). These TCRs come from a man between 65 and 85 years old who had been exposed to COVID-19.

The J gene is TRBJ2-7, the V gene TRBV7-8, with TRBD2 matching over 9 bases. This CDR3 region has 13 residues. Germline trimming cut 5 bases from V and 7 bases from J; bases unmatched to any gene: 6. CDR1 is SGHVS, CDR2 FQNEAQ, per germline. The CDR3 nucleotides read TGTGCCAGCAGCCTGAGCCTAGCGGGGGAGCAGTACTTC. The encoded protein is CASSLSLAGEQYF. Together with reference TRBV7-8 and TRBJ2-7, the CDR3 gives the full variable domain: GAGVSQSPRYKVAKRGQDVALRCDPISGHVSLFWYQQALGQGPEFLTYFQNEAQLDKSGLPSDRFFAERPEGSVSTLKIQRTQQEDSAVYLCASSLSLAGEQYFGPGTRLTVT.

This chain joins TRBV4-3 and TRBJ2-3, with D possibly matching TRBD2 (6 bases). Germline assignment: CDR1 LGHNA and CDR2 YSLEER. Trimming pared 0 bases from V and 9 bases from J, leaving 22 bases between. The CDR3 sequence is 17 residues long. Here the CDR3 reads CASSQDRGRGSGGTQYF. The CDR3 bases are TGCGCCAGCAGCCAAGATCGGGGACGGGGATCCGGGGGAACGCAGTATTTT.

The genes are TRBV5-1 and TRBJ1-5, with D hard to call. The CDR3 has 14 amino acids. Per the germline V gene, CDR1 is SGHRS and CDR2 is YFSETQ. V shed 0 bases and J shed 0 bases, with 4 bases lying between them. The CDR3 spells CASSLAGSNQPQHF. Here the CDR3 DNA reads TGCGCCAGCAGCTTGGCGGGTAGCAATCAGCCCCAGCATTTT. Based on the CDR3 plus reference TRBV5-1 and TRBJ1-5, the full variable domain is KAGVTQTPRYLIKTRGQQVTLSCSPISGHRSVSWYQQTPGQGLQFLFEYFSETQRNKGNFPGRFSGRQFSNSRSEMNVSTLELGDSALYLCASSLAGSNQPQHFGDGTRLSIL.

This clone appeared a few times. The chain joins TRBV28 to TRBJ2-7, with D unclear. V was trimmed by 4 bases and J by 3 bases, leaving 7 bases between them. The CDR3 is 12 residues long. Per germline, CDR1 MDHEN and CDR2 SYDVKM. CDR3 sequence: CASSSQLYEQYF. DNA for the CDR3: TGTGCCAGCAGTTCACAGCTCTACGAGCAGTACTTC.

The chain employs TRBV18 and TRBJ1-5; 7 bases are shared with TRBD1. The CDR3 covers 17 residues. Germline CDR1 is KGHSH and CDR2 is LQKENI. V was clipped by 5 bases and J by 0 bases; unmatched bases: 10. Here the CDR3 reads CASSARTGDYSNQPQHF. In nucleotides, the CDR3 is TGTGCCAGCTCAGCAAGGACAGGAGACTATAGCAATCAGCCCCAGCATTTT.

The chain combines TRBV28 with TRBJ1-2; 7 nucleotides line up with TRBD1. The length of the CDR3 is 15 residues. V was clipped by 7 bases and J by 2 bases; unmatched bases: 10. The germline gives CDR1 MDHEN, CDR2 SYDVKM. In DNA, the CDR3 is TGTGCCAGCACCTCAATGACAGGGCTAAACTATGGCTACACCTTC. Its protein is CASTSMTGLNYGYTF.

The chain carries TRBV9 and TRBJ1-1, with TRBD1 as a possible D gene (6 bases). Germline lookup yields CDR1 SGDLS and CDR2 YYNGEE. This CDR3 spans 13 amino acids. Trimming shortened V by 5 bases and J by 0 bases, and 8 bases separated the two germline ends. The chain's CDR3 is CASSRTVNTEAFF. In DNA form, the CDR3 reads TGTGCCAGCAGTAGGACAGTGAACACTGAAGCTTTCTTT.

The CDR3 spells CASSLTGDYGYTF. CDR3 nucleotides: TGTGCCAGCAGCCTAACAGGGGACTATGGCTACACCTTC. This rearrangement joins TRBV27 to TRBJ1-2; 7 nucleotides line up with TRBD1. The germline V gene encodes CDR1 MNHEY and CDR2 SMNVEV (reference sequence). The CDR3 consists of 13 residues. The V gene end was trimmed by 6 bases and the J gene end by 3 bases; junction bases not matched to a gene: 4.

The J gene is TRBJ1-5, the V gene TRBV12-3 or TRBV12-4; D remains ambiguous. The CDR3 extends over 12 amino acids. Between the trimmed V and J ends, which lost 7 bases and 8 bases, there was a span of 12 bases. CDR3 loop: CASKEGIEPQHF. The CDR3 DNA sequence: TGTGCCAGCAAGGAGGGCATTGAGCCCCAGCATTTT.

The chain carries TRBV28 and TRBJ2-7; 10 bases map to TRBD2. Germline V gene sequence: CDR1 MDHEN, CDR2 SYDVKM. The junction had 10 bases not matched to a gene; V was cut back by 8 bases and J by 6 bases. This CDR3 spans 14 amino acids. The CDR3 loop is CASGPSGRAGEQYF. The DNA of the CDR3 is TGTGCCAGCGGGCCGAGCGGGAGGGCCGGCGAGCAGTACTTC.

The sample holds many counts of this clone. This chain uses TRBV5-5 with TRBJ2-2; D is possibly TRBD2 (5 bases). Trimming pared 4 bases from V and 1 base from J, leaving 8 bases between. CDR1 and CDR2 from the germline V gene are SGHKS and YYEKEE (reference sequence). The CDR3 sequence is 14 residues long. CDR3 sequence reads: CASSPGGNTGELFF. DNA for the CDR3: TGTGCCAGCAGCCCCGGAGGGAACACCGGGGAGCTGTTTTTT.

The gene calls are TRBV4-2 and TRBJ2-1; D is possibly TRBD2 (7 bases). This CDR3 region has 17 residues. Germline V gene data show CDR1 as LGHNA and CDR2 as YNFKEQ. With 3 bases removed from V and 2 bases from J, the gap between germline ends came to 17 bases. In nucleotides, the CDR3 is TGTGCCAGCAGCCAGGGAGATCGGGGGGCCGCCTACAATGAGCAGTTCTTC. Residues: CASSQGDRGAAYNEQFF.

This chain connects TRBV5-1 to TRBJ2-5; D is possibly TRBD2 (6 bases). CDR1 and CDR2 (germline): SGHRS, YFSETQ. The CDR3 spans 13 residues. V lost 3 bases and J 5 bases, leaving 11 bases between the germline ends. The CDR3 nucleotides are TGCGCCAGCAGCTCACCTGGGAGGGAGACCCAGTACTTC. It codes for CASSSPGRETQYF.

The V and J genes are TRBV9 and TRBJ2-7, with a weak D call TRBD1 (6 bases). This CDR3 has 14 residues. The germline CDR1 and CDR2 sequences are SGDLS and YYNGEE. V was trimmed by 4 bases and J by 2 bases, leaving 13 bases between them. CDR3 amino acids: CASSTRDTAYEQYF. Written as DNA, the CDR3 is TGTGCCAGCAGCACCCGGGACACCGCCTACGAGCAGTACTTC.

The chain employs TRBV7-2 and TRBJ2-5; D is perhaps TRBD2 (6 bases). V dropped 5 bases and J dropped 4 bases, with 20 bases sitting between them. The germline V gene encodes CDR1 SGHTA and CDR2 FQGNSA. CDR3 length: 16 amino acids. DNA for the CDR3: TGTGCCAGCAGCCCCCAACTCGTTCCGCGGGGAGAGACCCAGTACTTC. Translating gives CASSPQLVPRGETQYF. Using reference TRBV7-2 and TRBJ2-5 for the parts outside the CDR3, the full variable domain is GAGVSQSPSNKVTEKGKDVELRCDPISGHTALYWYRQSLGQGLEFLIYFQGNSAPDKSGLPSDRFSAERTGGSVSTLTIQRTQQEDSAVYLCASSPQLVPRGETQYFGPGTRLLVL.

The chain is built from TRBV24-1 and TRBJ2-7, with D possibly being TRBD1 (6 bases). CDR3 length: 15 residues. Germline CDR1 is KGHDR and CDR2 is SFDVKD. V was cut by 3 bases and J by 5 bases, with 16 bases left in between. The CDR3 coding sequence is TGTGCCACCAGTGATGGATCAGGGGCCCATAACGAGCAGTACTTC. It is translated as CATSDGSGAHNEQYF.

This clone was detected a few times. DNA of the CDR3: TGTGCCAGCAGCTTAGGGATGGCCGGGACCGGGGAGCTGTTTTTT. Its translation is CASSLGMAGTGELFF. The V and J genes are TRBV7-2 and TRBJ2-2; D is ambiguous. Germline CDR1 reads SGHTA; CDR2 reads FQGNSA. The CDR3 extends over 15 amino acids. Trimming took off 1 base at V and 5 bases at J, with 11 bases between the two ends.